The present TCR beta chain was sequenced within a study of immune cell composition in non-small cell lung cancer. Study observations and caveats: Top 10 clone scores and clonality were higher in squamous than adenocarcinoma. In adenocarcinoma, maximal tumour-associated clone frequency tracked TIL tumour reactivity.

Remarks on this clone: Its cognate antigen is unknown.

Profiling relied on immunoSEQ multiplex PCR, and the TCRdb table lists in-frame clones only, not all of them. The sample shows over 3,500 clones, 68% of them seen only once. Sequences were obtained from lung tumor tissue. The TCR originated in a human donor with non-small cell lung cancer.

This CDR3 is CASTKRGQYNEQFF. The CDR3 DNA follows: TGTGCCAGCACTAAAAGGGGACAGTACAATGAGCAGTTCTTC. The V and J genes are TRBV5-8 and TRBJ2-1; 7 bases map to TRBD1. Germline CDR1 reads SGHTS; CDR2 reads YDEGEE. Trimming cost V 6 bases and J 4 bases; bases outside gene matches: 7. The CDR3 spans 14 residues.